This TCR beta chain was documented in a study of CD8+CD57+ T cells in acquired aplastic anemia. Study-wide background: Each DNA sample taken from sorted CD4+ and CD8+ cells came to about 3.2 ug on average. Read counts for CD4+ cells (from healthy donors) averaged around 10 million. Study-level results: Twenty-nine sequences, all CD8+ CDR3, were shared between patients and controls. Between patients and controls, CD8+ Simpson's diversity did not vary significantly.

The CDR3 consists of 13 residues. Trimming pared 5 bases from V and 3 bases from J, leaving 11 bases between. TCR beta VDJ and CDR3 profiling used genomic DNA as template. TCRdb independently ran MiXCR on the reads; one entry per CDR3 protein. The sample yields more than 45,000 distinct CDR3 sequences, about two thirds seen once. This clonotype was counted many times. Its antigen is undetermined. The chain links TRBV12-3 or TRBV12-4 to TRBJ2-7; D is unresolved. The sequence was collected from a human donor in good health, serving as a control. Sequencing used sorted CD4+, CD8+, or CD8+CD57+ T cells (not recorded which) from PBMCs. The CDR3 region is CASSMGSVYEQYF. Written as DNA, the CDR3 is TGTGCCAGCAGTATGGGGTCGGTCTACGAGCAGTACTTC.